What follows is one TCR beta chain and its context. It lacks a known antigen. No base quality information exists; no much larger clone differs at one position. The data were taken from a study of cytotoxic CD8 clonotypes in ibrutinib-treated CLL listed by TCRdb under 2021. Background on the whole study: The cohort included around 15 treatment-naive and fewer than 12 relapsed/refractory patients; around 18 were IGHV unmutated. Partial responses were observed in approximately 24 patients and complete responses in 2; after a median follow-up of 68 months, remission was maintained in 14 patients and progression was observed in approximately 12. Response samples were obtained after a median of approximately eleven months of treatment, with a range of about 6 to 36 months. On average, each sample had roughly 230,000 productive templates and more than 75,000 productive rearrangements. Of the 86 participants in the trial, about two dozen had longitudinal samples available. Cryopreserved peripheral blood mononuclear cells were collected before treatment, at response, and at either disease progression or sustained remission. Every sample from remission and from progressive disease was obtained while the patients were still on ibrutinib. What the study reported, not specific to this receptor: Baseline clonality exceeded that of age-matched healthy donors and correlated strongly with circulating CD8+ T-cell counts. Public clonotypes were rare and either shrank or stayed stable during treatment, and the rise in clonality at ibrutinib response reflected expansion of private clonotypes. Sampling times were not matched between sustained-remission and progressing patients, and lymph node repertoires were not studied. An increase in clonality was observed at ibrutinib response, with clonality remaining stable during sustained remission and falling back toward baseline at progression.

The junction shows trimming of 4 bases on V and 2 bases on J, and the gene matches do not reach 12 bases of it. CDR1 SGHDT and CDR2 YYEEEE are derived from the germline V gene. From the cysteine through the phenylalanine, the CDR3 covers 17 amino acids. Of the read, only the CDR3 DNA is kept; its 51 bases are in frame from base 1. Each clonotype received, on average, about 10x coverage in deep resolution sequencing performed on a MiSeq, where the target depth lay between 1 in 1 million and 1 in 200,000 T cells. TCR beta libraries were generated with the immunoSEQ hsTCRB Kit. On the study's bioinformatics: Data were analyzed with ImmunoSEQ Data Assistant and ImmunoSEQ Analyzer, with V, D and J genes assigned per IMGT definitions. Clonality, with values ranging from 0 to 1, was calculated as one minus the normalized Shannon entropy of productive rearrangement frequencies. Public clonotype analysis was restricted to overrepresented clonotypes comprising at least 0.05% of each patient's repertoire. Thirteen repertoires from age-matched healthy donors, obtained from immuneACCESS, served as clonality controls. Held by TCRdb, this immuneACCESS table contains in-frame sequences only and omits some clones. Under half of the omission traces to an unresolved V gene where checked; the cause of the rest is unknown. The DNA gave D and trimming, while V, J and clone size come from that table. Counted in this sample were 300,000 to 400,000 clones; around 66% of them appeared once. Jointly, the top ten make up 6.3% of the sample.

For TCR beta library preparation, 1.5 to 2 micrograms of genomic DNA was extracted from cryopreserved PBMCs. Longitudinal blood samples from CLL patients receiving ibrutinib monotherapy were subjected to high-throughput TCR beta sequencing. Patients were enrolled in a phase 2 open-label single-center ibrutinib monotherapy trial. The chain is assembled from TRBV5-6 and TRBJ2-7, and 10 junction bases match TRBD1. Sequenced material: PBMCs, taken after 36 months of ibrutinib treatment. The source of this sequence is a human donor with chronic lymphocytic leukemia. The DNA is TGTGCCAGCAGCCCGGGGGCTGGGACAGGGGCCCCCTACGAGCAGTACTTC. Its product reads: CASSPGAGTGAPYEQYF.